Listed here are 19 T cell receptor beta chains from one sample, sequenced in a study of vaccination effects on CD4 cells after COVID-19. With the ViraFEST assay, the study expanded antigen-specific CD4+ T cells using viral peptide pools, then sequenced them. Isolating CD4+ T cells followed about 11 days of culture. As their vaccination, participants received two doses of either BNT162b2 or mRNA-1273. Assay used: immunoSEQ multiplex PCR; TCRdb lists only in-frame clones, some missing. The sample records 20,000 to 25,000 clones, approximately 72% being singletons. Their recognized antigens are unknown. The sequenced sample was CD4+ T cells from PBMCs cultured with HCoV-NL63 spike peptides, obtained after COVID-19 vaccination. The receptors come from a human donor who received a COVID-19 vaccine.

V usage is TRBV5-4 and J usage is TRBJ2-5; 8 bases match TRBD1. This CDR3 has 14 amino acids. J gave up 1 base and V 5 bases, and 4 bases lay outside the gene matches. Per the germline V gene, CDR1 is SGHNT and CDR2 is YYREEE (reference sequence). The CDR3 DNA is TGTGCCAGCAGAGCAACAGGGGGCCAAGAGACCCAGTACTTC. Encoded protein: CASRATGGQETQYF.

V is TRBV5-4 and J is TRBJ2-7; D remains unclear. CDR3 size: 12 residues. Germline assignment: CDR1 SGHNT and CDR2 YYREEE (reference sequence). Trimming shortened V by 3 bases and J by 7 bases, and 11 bases separated the two germline ends. CDR3 in amino acids: CASSSFLTEQYF. CDR3 coding DNA: TGTGCCAGCAGCTCCTTCTTAACGGAGCAGTACTTC.

V gene TRBV10-3 combines with J gene TRBJ2-7; D might be TRBD1 (5 bases). Germline V lookup: CDR1 ENHRY, CDR2 SYGVKD. V dropped 5 bases and J dropped 0 bases, with 14 bases sitting between them. The CDR3 consists of 15 residues. The CDR3, as DNA: TGTGCCATCAGTAAACAGGATAGCCCCTCCTACGAGCAGTACTTC. It encodes CAISKQDSPSYEQYF.

Here the CDR3 reads CASSLGMVGDTQYF. CDR3 nucleotide sequence: TGTGCCAGCAGTTTAGGAATGGTTGGAGATACGCAGTATTTT. This chain joins TRBV27 and TRBJ2-3; D gene ambiguous. CDR1 MNHEY and CDR2 SMNVEV come from the germline V gene (reference sequence). This CDR3 spans 14 amino acids. Trimming cost V 2 bases and J 5 bases, with 11 bases left between them.

The rearrangement joins TRBV7-8 to TRBJ1-5; D uncertain. Trimming took 6 bases from V and 1 from J, leaving 10 bases between them. CDR3 length: 14 residues. Germline loops: CDR1 SGHVS, CDR2 FQNEAQ. Written as DNA, the CDR3 is TGTGCCAGCAGGCTCGGAGCGAGCAATCAGCCCCAGCATTTT. Translation: CASRLGASNQPQHF. Using reference TRBV7-8 and TRBJ1-5 for the parts outside the CDR3, the full variable domain is GAGVSQSPRYKVAKRGQDVALRCDPISGHVSLFWYQQALGQGPEFLTYFQNEAQLDKSGLPSDRFFAERPEGSVSTLKIQRTQQEDSAVYLCASRLGASNQPQHFGDGTRLSIL.

This clone occurred a few times. The V call is TRBV18, the J call TRBJ2-7; D tentatively fits TRBD1 or TRBD2 (5 bases each). The CDR3 length is 16 residues. The V and J ends lost 9 bases and 5 bases respectively, with 26 bases between them. Germline CDR1 KGHSH, CDR2 LQKENI. The CDR3 nucleotides are TGTGCCAGTTCAACTATATCGAGGGGTCAAATAGACGAGCAGTACTTC. Translation: CASSTISRGQIDEQYF.

By sample fraction, this clone is medium-sized (0.01 to 0.1%). The chain is built from TRBV19 and TRBJ1-1; D might be TRBD1 (6 bases). Per germline, CDR1 LNHDA and CDR2 SQIVND (reference sequence). The CDR3 contains 16 residues. V lost 5 bases and J 1 base, leaving 17 bases between the germline ends. CDR3 in amino acids: CASSFRQVRSNTEAFF. CDR3 DNA sequence: TGTGCCAGTAGTTTCCGACAGGTTAGATCGAACACTGAAGCTTTCTTT.

The chain couples TRBV6-5 to TRBJ1-3, with a weak D call TRBD1 (5 bases). Trimming pared 2 bases from V and 0 bases from J, leaving 11 bases between. Germline lookup yields CDR1 MNHEY and CDR2 SVGAGI. The CDR3 covers 16 residues. In DNA, the CDR3 is TGTGCCAGCAGTTACGAATGGGGGTTCTCTGGAAACACCATATATTTT. Translating it yields CASSYEWGFSGNTIYF.

The chain recombines TRBV4-2 with TRBJ1-1, with TRBD1 matching over 8 bases. V dropped 3 bases and J dropped 1; count of bases not matched to a gene: 4. CDR3 length: 15 amino acids. In germline, CDR1 is LGHNA, CDR2 YNFKEQ. The DNA for the CDR3 is TGTGCCAGCAGCCACCCCGGACAGGGGAACACTGAAGCTTTCTTT. It translates to CASSHPGQGNTEAFF.

CDR3 in DNA: TGTGCCAGCAGTTCTCTTTCGTATGGACAGGGGGCGTATGGGGCCAACGTCCTGACTTTC. It specifies CASSSLSYGQGAYGANVLTF. V is TRBV27 and J is TRBJ2-6; 11 bases agree with TRBD1. The CDR3 contains 20 residues. The junction had 14 bases not matched to a gene; V was cut back by 4 bases and J by 3 bases. From germline, CDR1 is MNHEY and CDR2 SMNVEV (reference sequence).

This clone was counted a single time. The chain employs TRBV7-9 and TRBJ1-1; D uncertain. V gave up 5 bases and J gave up 1 base, with 20 bases separating them. Germline V gene sequence: CDR1 SEHNR, CDR2 FQNEAQ (reference sequence). The CDR3 has 17 amino acids. The CDR3 sequence is CASSEWEWEGRNTEAFF. CDR3 in DNA: TGTGCCAGCAGCGAATGGGAATGGGAGGGAAGGAACACTGAAGCTTTCTTT.

The V gene is TRBV6-5, the J gene TRBJ1-4; TRBD1 is a possible D gene (5 bases). The CDR3 extends over 15 amino acids. The V end lost 2 bases, the J end lost 10 bases, and 17 bases lay between the germline ends. The germline CDR1 and CDR2 sequences are MNHEY and SVGAGI. CDR3 sequence reads: CASSYTTDLVGKLFF. The CDR3 nucleotides read TGTGCCAGCAGTTACACGACAGACCTGGTTGGAAAACTGTTTTTT.

The table lists this clone with a few counts. V and J are TRBV5-4 and TRBJ2-7; 9 bases are a match to TRBD2. V shed 0 bases and J 0 bases; nucleotides not matched to a gene: 4. The CDR3 length is 16 residues. Looked up from germline, CDR1 is SGHNT and CDR2 is YYREEE (reference sequence). The CDR3 DNA follows: TGTGCCAGCAGCTTGGGGCGGGGGGGAAGCTCCTACGAGCAGTACTTC. Residues: CASSLGRGGSSYEQYF.

CDR3 sequence: CASSIEVRGNIQYF. The CDR3 DNA reads as TGTGCCAGTAGTATAGAGGTGCGAGGGAACATTCAGTACTTC. The chain is built from TRBV19 and TRBJ2-4, with a tentative D call TRBD2 (5 bases). The CDR3 sequence is 14 residues long. Trimming removed 0 bases at V and 7 bases at J, with 10 bases between. CDR1 and CDR2 from the germline V gene are LNHDA and SQIVND (reference sequence).

V usage is TRBV6-5 and J usage is TRBJ2-7; TRBD1 matches at 9 bases. Trimming cost V 6 bases and J 4 bases; bases outside gene matches: 4. The length of the CDR3 is 13 residues. Germline CDR1 is MNHEY and CDR2 is SVGAGI. In nucleotides, the CDR3 is TGTGCCAGCAGCCGGGACAGGGTTTACGAGCAGTACTTC. Protein sequence: CASSRDRVYEQYF.

The gene calls are TRBV2 and TRBJ2-2; D is ambiguous. Germline V gives CDR1 SNHLY, CDR2 FYNNEI. The CDR3 is made up of 13 amino acids. V lost 1 base and J lost 3, with 3 bases in between. The CDR3 reads CASSEEYTGELFF. CDR3 sequence (DNA): TGTGCCAGCAGTGAAGAGTACACCGGGGAGCTGTTTTTT.

The rearrangement joins TRBV5-4 to TRBJ2-3, with D possibly being TRBD1 or TRBD2 (6 bases each). The V gene lost 0 bases and the J gene lost 5 bases, with 16 bases spanning the gap. This CDR3 region has 16 residues. The germline CDR1 and CDR2 sequences are SGHNT and YYREEE (reference sequence). The CDR3: CASSLAGRGAGDTQYF. The CDR3, as DNA: TGTGCCAGCAGCTTGGCCGGTAGGGGGGCGGGAGATACGCAGTATTTT.

A single count supports this clone. The chain has TRBV2 and TRBJ1-6, with D perhaps TRBD1 (6 bases). Deletions cut 3 bases from V and 5 bases from J, with 14 bases between. This CDR3 is 16 amino acids long. Germline-derived CDR1 and CDR2 are SNHLY and FYNNEI. As DNA, the CDR3 is TGTGCCAGCAGTGACCTGGGGACAAATAATAATTCACCCCTCCACTTT. It is translated as CASSDLGTNNNSPLHF.

The gene calls are TRBV2 and TRBJ2-1; D unresolved. Germline V CDR1 and CDR2: SNHLY, FYNNEI. This CDR3 is built from 13 residues. The V and J ends lost 7 bases and 5 bases respectively, with 12 bases between them. CDR3 coding DNA: TGTGCCAGCAAACTGTCTCGGAACAATGAGCAGTTCTTC. Residues: CASKLSRNNEQFF.